A selection of T cell receptor beta chains follows, all from one sample in a study of shared clonotypes between healthy human individuals. Profiled with immunoSEQ multiplex PCR; TCRdb holds only in-frame clones, not every one. The table lists some 1 million clones, 65% to 75% of them singletons. The specimen sequenced was memory CD4+ T cells sorted from blood. The origin of the receptors is a man aged 18-30 years in good health. Both conserved end residues are part of each CDR3.

j_gene: TRBJ1-2; v_gene: TRBV5-1; len: 13; CDR3aa: CASSRSGTDGYTF
j_gene: TRBJ1-2; v_gene: TRBV6-6; len: 16; CDR3aa: CASSYSSKAVNYGYTF
j_gene: TRBJ2-3; v_gene: TRBV4-3; len: 16; CDR3aa: CASSLRASGSTDTQYF
j_gene: TRBJ2-7; v_gene: TRBV9; len: 15; CDR3aa: CASSPTGTSGEGPYF
j_gene: TRBJ1-1; v_gene: TRBV9; len: 13; CDR3aa: CASSVAPNTEAFF
j_gene: TRBJ1-4; v_gene: TRBV5-1; len: 13; CDR3aa: CASSPGPNEKLFF
j_gene: TRBJ2-7; v_gene: TRBV28; len: 15; CDR3aa: CASSSQGKNSYEQYF
j_gene: TRBJ2-7; v_gene: TRBV6-5; len: 14; CDR3aa: CASSSSTGAYEQYF
j_gene: TRBJ2-5; v_gene: TRBV7-2; len: 12; CDR3aa: CASSFTQETQYF
j_gene: TRBJ1-3; v_gene: TRBV10-1; len: 17; CDR3aa: CARPRRRLMPSGNTIYF
j_gene: TRBJ1-3; v_gene: TRBV4-2; len: 17; CDR3aa: CASSQGTGGALGNTIYF
j_gene: TRBJ2-3; v_gene: TRBV5-1; len: 15; CDR3aa: CASSLLGQGMDTQYF
j_gene: TRBJ1-2; v_gene: TRBV30; len: 12; CDR3aa: CAWDDRGLGYTF
j_gene: TRBJ1-6; v_gene: TRBV25-1; len: 15; CDR3aa: CASSENLSHNSPLHF
j_gene: TRBJ2-3; v_gene: TRBV5-1; len: 18; CDR3aa: CASSLVGLAGGRTDTQYF
j_gene: TRBJ2-3; v_gene: TRBV6-1; len: 14; CDR3aa: CASTVSGYRDTQYF
j_gene: TRBJ2-1; v_gene: TRBV9; len: 16; CDR3aa: CASSVGAGGPYNEQFF